This T cell receptor beta chain was identified in a study of identical twins. Points from the study as a whole: The presence of invariant MAIT and iNKT cells could partly confound analyses of zero-insertion sequences. In cord blood, abundant beta clonotypes had fewer insertions; memory showed no trend.

With template switching, a universal primer site was added, and the cDNA carried unique molecular identifiers. TCRdb re-called the 5' RACE reads through MiXCR, storing one row per CDR3 protein. The profile shows about 530,000 distinct CDR3 sequences, 20% to 25% of them singletons. With regard to this clonotype: Its antigen is not known.

V lost 7 bases and J lost 8, with 21 bases in between. CDR1 and CDR2 from the germline V gene are SQVTM and ANQGSEA. The CDR3 loop spans 15 amino acids. This sample also belongs to another study, concerning yellow fever vaccine responses in identical twins.

This sequence originates from a woman aged 18 to 35 in good health. The chain combines TRBV29-1 with TRBJ1-6, with D unresolved. Sample: CD4+ T cells sorted from blood. CDR3 region: CSGISRVYSDSPLHF. As DNA, the CDR3 is TGCAGCGGAATCTCCCGGGTCTACTCGGATTCACCCCTCCACTTT.